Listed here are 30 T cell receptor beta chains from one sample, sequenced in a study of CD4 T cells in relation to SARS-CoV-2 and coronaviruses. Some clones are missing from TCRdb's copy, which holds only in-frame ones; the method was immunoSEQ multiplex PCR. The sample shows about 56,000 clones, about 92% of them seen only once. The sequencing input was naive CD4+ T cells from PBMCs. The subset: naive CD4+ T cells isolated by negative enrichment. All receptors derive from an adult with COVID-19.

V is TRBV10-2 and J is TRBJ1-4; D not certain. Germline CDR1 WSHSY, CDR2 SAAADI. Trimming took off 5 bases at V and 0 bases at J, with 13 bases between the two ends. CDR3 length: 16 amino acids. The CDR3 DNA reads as TGCGCCAGCAGTCTCCAAGCTGGGACAACTAATGAAAAACTGTTTTTT. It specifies CASSLQAGTTNEKLFF.

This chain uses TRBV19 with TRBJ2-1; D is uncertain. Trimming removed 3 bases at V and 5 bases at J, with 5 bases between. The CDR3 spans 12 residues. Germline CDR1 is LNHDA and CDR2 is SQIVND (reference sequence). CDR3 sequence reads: CASSILDNEQFF. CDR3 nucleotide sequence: TGTGCCAGTAGTATCTTGGACAATGAGCAGTTCTTC.

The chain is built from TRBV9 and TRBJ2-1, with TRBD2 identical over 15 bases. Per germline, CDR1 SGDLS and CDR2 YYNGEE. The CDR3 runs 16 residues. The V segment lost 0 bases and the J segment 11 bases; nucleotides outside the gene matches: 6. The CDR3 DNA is TGTGCCAGCAGCGTAGCCGGGACTAGCGGGAGGAATCAGCAGTTCTTC. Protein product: CASSVAGTSGRNQQFF. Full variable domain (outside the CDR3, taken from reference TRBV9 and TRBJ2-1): DSGVTQTPKHLITATGQRVTLRCSPRSGDLSVYWYQQSLDQGLQFLIQYYNGEERAKGNILERFSAQQFPDLHSELNLSSLELGDSALYFCASSVAGTSGRNQQFFGPGTRLTVL.

CDR3 in amino acids: CASSYTGTGYNEQFF. DNA of the CDR3: TGTGCCAGCAGTTACACGGGGACAGGATACAATGAGCAGTTCTTC. The chain links TRBV6-5 to TRBJ2-1; 8 bases are a match to TRBD1. The CDR3 is 15 amino acids. V lost 2 bases, J lost 4 bases, and 4 bases stayed unmatched. Germline V gives CDR1 MNHEY, CDR2 SVGAGI.

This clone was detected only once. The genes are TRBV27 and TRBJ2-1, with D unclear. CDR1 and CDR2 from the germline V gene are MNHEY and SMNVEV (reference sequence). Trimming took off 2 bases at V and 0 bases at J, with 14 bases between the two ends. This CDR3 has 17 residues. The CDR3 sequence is CASSLVSRTPSYNEQFF. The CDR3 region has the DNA TGTGCCAGCAGTTTAGTTTCGCGTACACCCTCCTACAATGAGCAGTTCTTC.

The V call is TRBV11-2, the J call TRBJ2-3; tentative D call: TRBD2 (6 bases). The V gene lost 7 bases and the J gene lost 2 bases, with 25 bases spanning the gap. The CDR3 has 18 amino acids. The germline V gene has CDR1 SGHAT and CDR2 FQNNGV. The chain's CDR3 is CASTTLASIVLSTDTQYF. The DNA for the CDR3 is TGTGCCAGCACCACACTAGCCTCGATCGTGTTGTCCACAGATACGCAGTATTTT. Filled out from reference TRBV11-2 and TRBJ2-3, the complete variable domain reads EAGVAQSPRYKIIEKRQSVAFWCNPISGHATLYWYQQILGQGPKLLIQFQNNGVVDDSQLPKDRFSAERLKGVDSTLKIQPAKLEDSAVYLCASTTLASIVLSTDTQYFGPGTRLTVL.

CDR3 sequence reads: CASSPSLRTSTDTQYF. The CDR3 nucleotides read TGTGCCAGCAGCCCAAGCTTACGGACTAGCACAGATACGCAGTATTTT. The rearrangement uses TRBV7-9 and TRBJ2-3; weak D call: TRBD2 (5 bases). The CDR3 has 16 amino acids. Germline lookup yields CDR1 SEHNR and CDR2 FQNEAQ (reference sequence). V lost 5 bases to trimming and J lost 0 bases, with 15 bases between them.

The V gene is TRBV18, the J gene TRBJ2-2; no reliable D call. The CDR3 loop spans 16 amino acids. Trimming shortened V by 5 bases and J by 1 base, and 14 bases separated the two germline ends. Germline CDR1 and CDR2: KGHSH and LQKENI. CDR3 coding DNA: TGTGCCAGCTCAACATCCTCGAGCGAGAACACCGGGGAGCTGTTTTTT. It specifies CASSTSSSENTGELFF.

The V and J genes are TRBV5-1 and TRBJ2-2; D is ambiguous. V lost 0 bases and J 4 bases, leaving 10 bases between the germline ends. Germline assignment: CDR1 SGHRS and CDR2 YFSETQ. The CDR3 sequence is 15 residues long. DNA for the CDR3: TGCGCCAGCAGCTTGGACCTCGGCACCACCGGGGAGCTGTTTTTT. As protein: CASSLDLGTTGELFF.

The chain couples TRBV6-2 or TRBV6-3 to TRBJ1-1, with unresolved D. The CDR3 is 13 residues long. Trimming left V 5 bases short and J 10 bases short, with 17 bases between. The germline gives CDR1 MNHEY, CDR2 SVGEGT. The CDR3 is CASSTSRARGAFF. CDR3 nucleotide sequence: TGTGCCAGCAGTACAAGTCGAGCCCGGGGAGCTTTCTTT.

The CDR3 nucleotides are TGTGCCAGCAGCTACAGGACTAGCGGCTCCTACAATGAGCAGTTCTTC. Translated: CASSYRTSGSYNEQFF. The genes are TRBV5-4 and TRBJ2-1; 10 positions match TRBD2. The CDR3 consists of 16 residues. Trimming removed 3 bases from V and 0 bases from J; junction bases left unmatched: 3. Germline-derived CDR1 and CDR2 are SGHNT and YYREEE (reference sequence).

Here the CDR3 reads CASSRGGVDTQYF. DNA of the CDR3: TGCGCCAGCAGTCGGGGGGGTGTGGATACGCAGTATTTT. The chain employs TRBV23-1 and TRBJ2-3; 7 bases map to TRBD2. TRBV23-1 falls under the ORF class, with uncertain function. There are 13 residues in the CDR3. J was trimmed by 6 bases and V by 4 bases; bases with no gene match: 4.

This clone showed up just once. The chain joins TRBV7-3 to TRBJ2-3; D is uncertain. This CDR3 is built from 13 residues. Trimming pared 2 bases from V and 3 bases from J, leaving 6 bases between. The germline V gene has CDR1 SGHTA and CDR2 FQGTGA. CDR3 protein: CASSLGSTDTQYF. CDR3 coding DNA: TGTGCCAGCAGCTTAGGGTCAACAGATACGCAGTATTTT. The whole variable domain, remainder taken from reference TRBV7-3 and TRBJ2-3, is GAGVSQTPSNKVTEKGKYVELRCDPISGHTALYWYRQSLGQGPEFLIYFQGTGAADDSGLPNDRFFAVRPEGSVSTLKIQRTERGDSAVYLCASSLGSTDTQYFGPGTRLTVL.

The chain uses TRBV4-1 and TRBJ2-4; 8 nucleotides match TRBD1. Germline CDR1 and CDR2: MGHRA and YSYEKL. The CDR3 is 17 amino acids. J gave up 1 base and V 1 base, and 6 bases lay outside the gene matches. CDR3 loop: CASSQGRQGMAKNIQYF. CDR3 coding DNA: TGCGCCAGCAGCCAAGGCCGACAGGGGATGGCCAAAAACATTCAGTACTTC.

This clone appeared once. The CDR3 region has the DNA TGTGCCAGCAGCTTCCACAAAGACGAGACCCAGTACTTC. Residues: CASSFHKDETQYF. The chain recombines TRBV7-3 with TRBJ2-5; D is uncertain. V lost 3 bases to trimming and J lost 5 bases, with 10 bases between them. Germline V gene lookup returns CDR1 SGHTA and CDR2 FQGTGA. The CDR3 runs 13 residues.

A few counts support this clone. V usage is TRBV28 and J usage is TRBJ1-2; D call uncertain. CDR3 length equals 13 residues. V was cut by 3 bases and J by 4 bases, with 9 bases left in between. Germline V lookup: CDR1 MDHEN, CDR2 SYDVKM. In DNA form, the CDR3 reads TGTGCCAGCAGTTTCGATCAGCCCTATGGCTACACCTTC. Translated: CASSFDQPYGYTF.

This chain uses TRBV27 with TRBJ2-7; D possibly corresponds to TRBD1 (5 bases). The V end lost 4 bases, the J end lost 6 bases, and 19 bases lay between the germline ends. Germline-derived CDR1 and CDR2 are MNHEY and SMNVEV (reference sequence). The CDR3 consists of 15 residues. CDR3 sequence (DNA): TGTGCCAGCAGTTGGGGCCCGGACAAACGCCTCGAGCAGTACTTC. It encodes CASSWGPDKRLEQYF.

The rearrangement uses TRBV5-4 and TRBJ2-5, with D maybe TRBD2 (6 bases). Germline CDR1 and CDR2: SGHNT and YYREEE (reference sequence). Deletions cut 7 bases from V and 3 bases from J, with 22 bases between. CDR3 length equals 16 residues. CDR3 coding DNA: TGTGCCAGCGGCAGACGGGCGGGACCTGGGAAAGAGACCCAGTACTTC. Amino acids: CASGRRAGPGKETQYF.

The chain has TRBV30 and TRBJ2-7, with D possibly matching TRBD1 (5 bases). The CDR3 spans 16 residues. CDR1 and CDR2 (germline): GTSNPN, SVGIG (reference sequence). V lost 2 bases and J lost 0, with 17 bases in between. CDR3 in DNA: TGTGCCTGGAGTCGTCCTCAAGGGGATAGCTCCTACGAGCAGTACTTC. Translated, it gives CAWSRPQGDSSYEQYF.

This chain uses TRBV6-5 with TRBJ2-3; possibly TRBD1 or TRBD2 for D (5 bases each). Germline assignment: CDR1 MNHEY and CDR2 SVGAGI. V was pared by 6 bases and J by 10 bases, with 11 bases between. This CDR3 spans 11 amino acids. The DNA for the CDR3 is TGTGCCAGCAGACAGAGGGGCGCGCAGTATTTT. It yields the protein CASRQRGAQYF.

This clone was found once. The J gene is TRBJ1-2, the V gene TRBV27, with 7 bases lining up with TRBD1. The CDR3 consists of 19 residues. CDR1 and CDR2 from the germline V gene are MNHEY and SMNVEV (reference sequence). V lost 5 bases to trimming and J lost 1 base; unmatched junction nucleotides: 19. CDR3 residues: CASSPLSRGRAALNYGYTF. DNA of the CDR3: TGTGCCAGCAGTCCGCTTTCAAGGGGGCGAGCCGCTCTTAACTATGGCTACACCTTC.

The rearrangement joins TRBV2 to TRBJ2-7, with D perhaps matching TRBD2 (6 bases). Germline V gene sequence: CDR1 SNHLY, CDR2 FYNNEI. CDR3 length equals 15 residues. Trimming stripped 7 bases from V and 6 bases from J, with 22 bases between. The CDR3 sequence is CASTLSGQGRGEQYF. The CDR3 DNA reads TGTGCCAGCACCCTGAGCGGGCAGGGTCGAGGCGAGCAGTACTTC. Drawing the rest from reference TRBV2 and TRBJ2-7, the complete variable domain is EPEVTQTPSHQVTQMGQEVILRCVPISNHLYFYWYRQILGQKVEFLVSFYNNEISEKSEIFDDQFSVERPDGSNFTLKIRSTKLEDSAMYFCASTLSGQGRGEQYFGPGTRLTVT.

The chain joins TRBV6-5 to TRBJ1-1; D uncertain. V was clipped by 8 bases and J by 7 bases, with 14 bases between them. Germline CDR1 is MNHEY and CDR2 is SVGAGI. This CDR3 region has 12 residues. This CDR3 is CASSRGTHEAFF. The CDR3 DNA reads TGTGCCAGCTCACGGGGAACCCATGAAGCTTTCTTT.

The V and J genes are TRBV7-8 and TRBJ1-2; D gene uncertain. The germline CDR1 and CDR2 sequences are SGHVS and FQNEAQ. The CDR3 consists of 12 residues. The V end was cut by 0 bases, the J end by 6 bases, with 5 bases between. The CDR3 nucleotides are TGTGCCAGCAGCTTAGCACAGCATGGCTACACCTTC. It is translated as CASSLAQHGYTF.

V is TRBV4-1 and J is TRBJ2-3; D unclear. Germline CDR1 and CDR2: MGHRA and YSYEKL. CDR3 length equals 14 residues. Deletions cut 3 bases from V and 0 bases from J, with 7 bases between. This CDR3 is CASSQNPSTDTQYF. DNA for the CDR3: TGCGCCAGCAGCCAGAACCCCAGCACAGATACGCAGTATTTT.

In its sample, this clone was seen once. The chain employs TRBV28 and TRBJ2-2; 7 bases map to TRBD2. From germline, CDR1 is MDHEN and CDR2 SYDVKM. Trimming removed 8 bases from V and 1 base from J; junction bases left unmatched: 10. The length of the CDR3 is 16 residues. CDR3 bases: TGTGCCAGCGCGACTACTGGCGGGAGGAACACCGGGGAGCTGTTTTTT. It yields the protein CASATTGGRNTGELFF.

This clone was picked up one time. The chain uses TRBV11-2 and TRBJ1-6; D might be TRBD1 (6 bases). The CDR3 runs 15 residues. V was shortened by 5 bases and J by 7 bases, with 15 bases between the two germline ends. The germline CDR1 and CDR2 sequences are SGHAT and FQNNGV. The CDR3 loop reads CASSPITGRNSPLHF. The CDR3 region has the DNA TGTGCCAGCAGCCCTATAACAGGGAGGAATTCACCCCTCCACTTT.

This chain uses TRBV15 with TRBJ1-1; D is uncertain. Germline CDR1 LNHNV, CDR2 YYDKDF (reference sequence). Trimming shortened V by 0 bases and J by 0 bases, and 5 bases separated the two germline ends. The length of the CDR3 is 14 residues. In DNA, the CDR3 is TGTGCCACCAGCAGAGATCAAGTGAACACTGAAGCTTTCTTT. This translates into CATSRDQVNTEAFF.

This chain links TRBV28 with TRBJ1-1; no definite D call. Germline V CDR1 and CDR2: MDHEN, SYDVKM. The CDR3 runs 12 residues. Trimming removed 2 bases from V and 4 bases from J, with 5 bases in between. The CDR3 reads CASSLPVTEAFF. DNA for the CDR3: TGTGCCAGCAGTTTACCGGTCACTGAAGCTTTCTTT. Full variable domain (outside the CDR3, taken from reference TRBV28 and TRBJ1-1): DVKVTQSSRYLVKRTGEKVFLECVQDMDHENMFWYRQDPGLGLRLIYFSYDVKMKEKGDIPEGYSVSREKKERFSLILESASTNQTSMYLCASSLPVTEAFFGQGTRLTVV.

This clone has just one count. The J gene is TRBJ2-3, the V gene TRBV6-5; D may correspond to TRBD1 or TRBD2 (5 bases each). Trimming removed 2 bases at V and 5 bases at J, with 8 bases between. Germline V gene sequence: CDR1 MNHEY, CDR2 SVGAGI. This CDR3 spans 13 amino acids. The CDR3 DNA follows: TGTGCCAGCAGTTACCCGGGACGAGATACGCAGTATTTT. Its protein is CASSYPGRDTQYF.